This TCR beta chain derives from a study of blood T cell repertoires in COVID-19. Study-level information: Researchers got acute and convalescent COVID-19 samples from the United States, Italy and Spain. Nucleic acid was either cDNA or gDNA, and it came from T cells, B-cell-depleted T cells, or PBMCs.

V lost 0 bases, J lost 4 bases, and 10 bases stayed unmatched. CDR1 and CDR2 (germline): SGHRS, YFSETQ. The CDR3 has 16 amino acids. Per the study methods: Reference gene primers were amplified, and this amplification served to estimate nucleated cell counts. The protocol was immunoSEQ multiplex PCR, while the TCRdb copy is restricted to in-frame clones and leaves out a portion. V and J calls and clone size are given by that table; D and trimming were obtained from the DNA. The sample includes around 140,000 clones, about 88% of them seen just once. Seattle cases were enrolled at active infection and followed longitudinally.

This rearrangement joins TRBV5-1 to TRBJ2-7; 7 bases fit TRBD1. This clonotype was sampled from a human donor with COVID-19, enrolled during active disease. The donor label of this sample is uncertain. Sequencing input: peripheral blood. CDR3 in DNA: TGCGCCAGCAGCTTGGGGCGTCCCGCAGGGGGATACGAGCAGTACTTC. Its protein is CASSLGRPAGGYEQYF.